The rows below give T cell receptor beta chains drawn from one sample of a study of blood T cell repertoires in COVID-19. Sequencing was performed with immunoSEQ multiplex PCR; in TCRdb, only in-frame clones are kept and a portion is missing. The sample holds 350,000 or so clones, about nine tenths seen once. Input material: peripheral blood. The receptors shown here come from a woman in her fifties or sixties with COVID-19, enrolled during active disease. The CDR3 runs from the conserved cysteine through the conserved F or W. The D gene is left open where the match is weak. The size entry is marked missing in some rows and otherwise reads once, few, many or a size class.

j_call clone_size v_call d_call cdr3_nt cdr3_aa
TRBJ1-2 NA TRBV20-1 NA TGCAGTGCAGAGAACTATGGCTACACCTTC CSAENYGYTF
TRBJ2-2 few TRBV7-3 TRBD1 TGTGCCAGCAGCTTGGGACAGCCGAACACCGGGGAGCTGTTTTTT CASSLGQPNTGELFF
TRBJ1-4 NA TRBV18 TRBD1 TGTGCCAGCCGCAGGACAGGGGCGCTGAATGAAAAACTGTTTTTT CASRRTGALNEKLFF
TRBJ1-6 NA TRBV6-4 NA TGTGCCAGCAGTTCGCGGGCAGGTGATAATTCACCCCTCCACTTT CASSSRAGDNSPLHF
TRBJ1-6 once TRBV6-5 TRBD1 TGTGCCAGCAGTTACTCCAGGGGGATGGCCCTCCACTTT CASSYSRGMALHF
TRBJ2-3 NA TRBV9 NA TGTGCCAGCAGCGTCCTAGGGGCAGATACGCAGTATTTT CASSVLGADTQYF
TRBJ1-2 NA TRBV30 NA TGTGCCTGGAGTTACGGACAGAACTATGGCTACACCTTC CAWSYGQNYGYTF
TRBJ2-7 NA TRBV6-5 NA TGTGCCAGCAGTTATCCCAGCAGGGCGAGCTCCTACGAGCAGTACTTC CASSYPSRASSYEQYF
TRBJ2-7 NA TRBV15 TRBD1 TGTGCCACCAGCAGAGGACAGGGTCTAAACTACGAGCAGTACTTC CATSRGQGLNYEQYF
TRBJ2-2 NA TRBV7-7 NA TGTGCCAGCAGCTTAGACCCGGGGAACACCGGGGAGCTGTTTTTT CASSLDPGNTGELFF
TRBJ1-5 NA TRBV27 TRBD1 TGTGCCAGCAGATTTATAAAATCAGGGACAGGGGATAGCAATCAGCCCCAGCATTTT CASRFIKSGTGDSNQPQHF
TRBJ1-3 NA TRBV28 NA TGTGCCAGCAGAATTCGGTTCTCTGGAAACACCATATATTTT CASRIRFSGNTIYF